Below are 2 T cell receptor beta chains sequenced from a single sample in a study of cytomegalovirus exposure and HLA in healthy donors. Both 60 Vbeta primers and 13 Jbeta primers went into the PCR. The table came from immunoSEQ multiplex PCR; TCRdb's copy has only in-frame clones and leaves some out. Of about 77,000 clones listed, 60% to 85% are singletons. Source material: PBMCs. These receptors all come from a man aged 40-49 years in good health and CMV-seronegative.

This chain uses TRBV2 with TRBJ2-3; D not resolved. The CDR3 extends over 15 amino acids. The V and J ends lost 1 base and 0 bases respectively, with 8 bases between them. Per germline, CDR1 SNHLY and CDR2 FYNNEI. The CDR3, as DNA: TGTGCCAGCAGTGAAGAATTGGCTAGCACAGATACGCAGTATTTT. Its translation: CASSEELASTDTQYF.

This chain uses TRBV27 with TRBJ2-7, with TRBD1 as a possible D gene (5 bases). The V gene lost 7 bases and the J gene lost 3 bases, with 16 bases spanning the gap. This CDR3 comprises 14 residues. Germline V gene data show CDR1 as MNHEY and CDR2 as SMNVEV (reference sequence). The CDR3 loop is CASKQELSYYEQYF. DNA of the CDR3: TGTGCCAGCAAACAGGAGCTCTCTTACTACGAGCAGTACTTC.